This entry lists 25 T cell receptor beta chains sequenced from one sample in a study of T cell responses to AZD1222 COVID-19 vaccine. Profiling relied on immunoSEQ multiplex PCR, and the TCRdb table lists in-frame clones only, not all of them. Here the sample spans 93,000 or so clones, over 75% being singletons. Sequenced here: peripheral blood, sampled on day 0 of AZD1222 vaccination. The receptors shown here come from an adult in good health.

The V and J genes are TRBV19 and TRBJ1-5; the match to TRBD1 covers 7 bases. CDR1 and CDR2 from the germline V gene are LNHDA and SQIVND (reference sequence). The CDR3 has 14 amino acids. J was trimmed by 5 bases and V by 6 bases; bases with no gene match: 7. Here the CDR3 DNA reads TGTGCCAGTAGGTCATACAGGGGTGATCAGCCCCAGCATTTT. Translating gives CASRSYRGDQPQHF.

The chain has TRBV19 and TRBJ2-1; 8 positions agree with TRBD1. V shed 8 bases and J 6 bases; nucleotides not matched to a gene: 6. Germline V gene lookup returns CDR1 LNHDA and CDR2 SQIVND (reference sequence). The CDR3 runs to 13 residues. CDR3 residues: CASAGQVSNEQFF. Here the CDR3 DNA reads TGTGCCAGTGCGGGACAGGTGAGCAATGAGCAGTTCTTC.

The rearrangement joins TRBV16 to TRBJ1-5, with no clear D. The CDR3 totals 13 residues. Trimming pared 0 bases from V and 6 bases from J, leaving 6 bases between. Germline V lookup: CDR1 KGHSY, CDR2 FQNENV. The CDR3 bases are TGTGCCAGCAGCCAATCTCCCCCTCAGCCCCAGCATTTT. Amino acid sequence: CASSQSPPQPQHF.

This clone was recorded only once. The gene calls are TRBV19 and TRBJ2-3; D is perhaps TRBD1 (6 bases). Trimming left V 7 bases short and J 0 bases short, with 17 bases between. Germline-derived CDR1 and CDR2 are LNHDA and SQIVND (reference sequence). The CDR3 loop spans 16 amino acids. The CDR3: CASTAGTSPSTDTQYF. CDR3 DNA: TGTGCCAGTACCGCCGGGACAAGCCCTAGCACAGATACGCAGTATTTT.

V and J are TRBV29-1 and TRBJ1-2; 7 positions agree with TRBD1. Germline trimming cut 6 bases from V and 0 bases from J; bases unmatched to any gene: 4. The CDR3 is 13 amino acids. Germline V CDR1 and CDR2: SQVTM, ANQGSEA. CDR3 residues: CSVGQLSNYGYTF. CDR3 nucleotide sequence: TGCAGCGTGGGACAGCTGTCTAACTATGGCTACACCTTC.

This clone was observed a handful of times. The chain joins TRBV18 to TRBJ1-1; tentative D call: TRBD1 (6 bases). Germline V lookup: CDR1 KGHSH, CDR2 LQKENI. CDR3 length: 14 amino acids. Trimming removed 0 bases at V and 5 bases at J, with 10 bases between. In nucleotides, the CDR3 is TGTGCCAGCTCACCACCGCAGGGGCGGACTGAAGCTTTCTTT. Translation gives CASSPPQGRTEAFF.

This sequence joins TRBV19 and TRBJ2-5; a possible D gene is TRBD1 (6 bases). V was pared by 4 bases and J by 4 bases, with 13 bases between. This CDR3 is built from 14 residues. CDR1 is LNHDA and CDR2 is SQIVND in the germline V gene (reference sequence). CDR3 in amino acids: CASSSKQGAETQYF. In nucleotides, the CDR3 is TGTGCCAGTAGTAGCAAACAGGGTGCAGAGACCCAGTACTTC.

The V call is TRBV7-2, the J call TRBJ1-5; D gene uncertain. Deletions cut 3 bases from V and 2 bases from J, with 5 bases between. Germline CDR1 and CDR2: SGHTA and FQGNSA. The CDR3 sequence is 13 residues long. Here the CDR3 DNA reads TGTGCCAGCAGCTTTGGGGGCAATCAGCCCCAGCATTTT. Protein: CASSFGGNQPQHF.

The gene calls are TRBV7-9 and TRBJ2-5; 10 bases agree with TRBD1. The germline CDR1 and CDR2 sequences are SEHNR and FQNEAQ (reference sequence). The CDR3 length is 16 residues. J lost 5 bases, V lost 5 bases, and 11 bases had no gene match. In DNA form, the CDR3 reads TGTGCCAGCAGCCTTACCCTGACAGGGGGCTCGGAGACCCAGTACTTC. It encodes CASSLTLTGGSETQYF.

J is TRBJ1-2 and V is TRBV19; TRBD1 agrees at 7 bases. The CDR3 has 15 residues. CDR1 LNHDA and CDR2 SQIVND come from the germline V gene (reference sequence). The junction had 11 bases not matched to a gene; V was cut back by 7 bases and J by 3 bases. Written as DNA, the CDR3 is TGTGCCAGTACTTTGATCTCCGACAGGGACTATGGCTACACCTTC. Its protein product is CASTLISDRDYGYTF.

The gene calls are TRBV5-4 and TRBJ1-6, with D maybe TRBD1 (5 bases). V dropped 4 bases and J dropped 5 bases, with 16 bases sitting between them. Looked up from germline, CDR1 is SGHNT and CDR2 is YYREEE (reference sequence). The CDR3 length is 16 residues. The CDR3 coding sequence is TGTGCCAGCAGCCTCGGCGGGCAGGGAGATAATTCACCCCTCCACTTT. It is translated as CASSLGGQGDNSPLHF.

This clone came up a few times. This chain connects TRBV10-2 to TRBJ2-7; D is undetermined. Germline V lookup: CDR1 WSHSY, CDR2 SAAADI. This CDR3 has 11 residues. The V and J ends lost 2 bases and 4 bases respectively, with 3 bases between them. CDR3 residues: CASSEGYEQYF. CDR3 DNA: TGCGCCAGCAGTGAGGGGTACGAGCAGTACTTC.

This sequence joins TRBV5-1 and TRBJ1-1; D gene uncertain. CDR3 length equals 15 residues. Germline loops: CDR1 SGHRS, CDR2 YFSETQ. The V gene lost 5 bases and the J gene lost 0 bases, with 14 bases spanning the gap. In nucleotides, the CDR3 is TGCGCCAGCAGTGTGGGCAGATCCATGAACACTGAAGCTTTCTTT. This gives the protein CASSVGRSMNTEAFF.

V usage is TRBV18 and J usage is TRBJ2-1, with D possibly being TRBD1 or TRBD2 (6 bases each). Trimming took 1 base from V and 7 from J, leaving 17 bases between them. CDR3 length: 16 amino acids. CDR1 is KGHSH, CDR2 LQKENI, per germline. The CDR3 DNA follows: TGTGCCAGCTCACCACTAATTCCCGGAGGGGGAAATGAGCAGTTCTTC. This translates into CASSPLIPGGGNEQFF. Full variable domain (outside the CDR3, taken from reference TRBV18 and TRBJ2-1): NAGVMQNPRHLVRRRGQEARLRCSPMKGHSHVYWYRQLPEEGLKFMVYLQKENIIDESGMPKERFSAEFPKEGPSILRIQQVVRGDSAAYFCASSPLIPGGGNEQFFGPGTRLTVL.

The V and J genes are TRBV9 and TRBJ2-5; TRBD2 matches 8 bases. CDR1 is SGDLS and CDR2 is YYNGEE in the germline V gene. The CDR3 length is 14 residues. V was clipped by 2 bases and J by 3 bases; unmatched bases: 3. This CDR3 reads CASSVGLVEETQYF. In DNA, the CDR3 is TGTGCCAGCAGCGTGGGACTAGTGGAAGAGACCCAGTACTTC. The complete variable domain, with remaining parts taken from reference TRBV9 and TRBJ2-5, reads DSGVTQTPKHLITATGQRVTLRCSPRSGDLSVYWYQQSLDQGLQFLIQYYNGEERAKGNILERFSAQQFPDLHSELNLSSLELGDSALYFCASSVGLVEETQYFGPGTRLLVL.

V is TRBV10-1 and J is TRBJ2-7; D is ambiguous. Germline assignment: CDR1 WNHNN and CDR2 SYGVQD (reference sequence). The CDR3 spans 16 residues. Deletions cut 0 bases from V and 6 bases from J, with 18 bases between. CDR3 loop: CASSESRSLLGAEQYF. The CDR3 DNA reads TGCGCCAGCAGTGAGTCACGGTCCCTCCTAGGTGCCGAGCAGTACTTC.

The chain couples TRBV9 to TRBJ2-7; 12 bases line up with TRBD2. The J segment lost 0 bases and the V segment lost 0 bases, leaving 7 bases of the junction unmatched. Germline CDR1 is SGDLS and CDR2 is YYNGEE. The CDR3 loop spans 18 amino acids. Written as DNA, the CDR3 is TGTGCCAGCAGCGTAGGTCTTCTAGCGGGAGGGTCCTCCTACGAGCAGTACTTC. This codes for CASSVGLLAGGSSYEQYF.

The chain links TRBV6-1 to TRBJ2-2, with a possible D match to TRBD2 (5 bases). The V and J ends lost 9 bases and 6 bases respectively, with 14 bases between them. The CDR3 is 13 residues long. Per the germline V gene, CDR1 is MNHNS and CDR2 is SASEGT. The CDR3 loop reads CASGSLGPGELFF. CDR3 bases: TGTGCCAGTGGGAGTTTGGGCCCCGGGGAGCTGTTTTTT.

This sequence joins TRBV7-6 and TRBJ1-1; 7 bases map to TRBD1. V lost 1 base, J lost 0 bases, and 11 bases stayed unmatched. Germline CDR1 is SGHVS and CDR2 is FNYEAQ. CDR3 length: 18 amino acids. The CDR3 loop reads CASSLVFPRGVLNTEAFF. In nucleotides, the CDR3 is TGTGCCAGCAGCTTAGTATTTCCCAGGGGGGTTCTGAACACTGAAGCTTTCTTT.

The CDR3 DNA is TGTGCCATCGGTGGGGTAACCGAGCAGTACTTC. Its translation: CAIGGVTEQYF. The chain recombines TRBV10-3 with TRBJ2-7; D is ambiguous. Germline-derived CDR1 and CDR2 are ENHRY and SYGVKD. The CDR3 consists of 11 residues. Trimming left V 8 bases short and J 6 bases short, with 11 bases between.

The rearrangement joins TRBV6-5 to TRBJ1-3, with D possibly matching TRBD1 (5 bases). Trimming cost V 6 bases and J 0 bases, with 12 bases left between them. Looked up from germline, CDR1 is MNHEY and CDR2 is SVGAGI. CDR3 length: 15 residues. The CDR3 coding sequence is TGTGCCAGCAGCGGGACGGGAGCCTCTGGAAACACCATATATTTT. As protein: CASSGTGASGNTIYF.

This sequence joins TRBV10-3 and TRBJ1-6; D uncertain. The CDR3 totals 16 residues. V was cut by 2 bases and J by 8 bases, with 16 bases left in between. The germline V gene encodes CDR1 ENHRY and CDR2 SYGVKD. In DNA form, the CDR3 reads TGTGCCATCAGTGAGGAGGCAGGCCGATTGGATTCACCCCTCCACTTT. Translated: CAISEEAGRLDSPLHF.

The V and J genes are TRBV6-2 or TRBV6-3 and TRBJ1-3, with D possibly TRBD1 on 5 matching bases. The germline V gene has CDR1 MNHEY and CDR2 SVGEGT. V gave up 6 bases and J gave up 3 bases, with 12 bases separating them. This CDR3 contains 14 residues. CDR3: CASSRERIGNTIYF. The CDR3 DNA reads as TGTGCCAGCAGCAGGGAAAGGATTGGAAACACCATATATTTT.

Only a few counts were recorded for this clone. The chain couples TRBV7-9 to TRBJ1-3, with 7 bases lining up with TRBD1. V lost 5 bases, J lost 1 base, and 11 bases stayed unmatched. Germline V gene sequence: CDR1 SEHNR, CDR2 FQNEAQ (reference sequence). The CDR3 is made up of 17 amino acids. CDR3 loop: CASSPGQTYSSGNTIYF. CDR3 sequence (DNA): TGTGCCAGCAGCCCGGGACAGACTTATTCTTCTGGAAACACCATATATTTT. The full variable domain, its missing parts supplied by reference TRBV7-9 and TRBJ1-3, is DTGVSQNPRHKITKRGQNVTFRCDPISEHNRLYWYRQTLGQGPEFLTYFQNEAQLEKSRLLSDRFSAERPKGSFSTLEIQRTEQGDSAMYLCASSPGQTYSSGNTIYFGEGSWLTVV.

The chain couples TRBV28 to TRBJ1-5; 7 bases map to TRBD1. V was clipped by 3 bases and J by 7 bases; unmatched bases: 6. The CDR3 covers 14 residues. Germline values: CDR1 MDHEN, CDR2 SYDVKM. The CDR3 DNA is TGTGCCAGCAGTTTCCAGCAGGGGGACCAGCCCCAGCATTTT. It specifies CASSFQQGDQPQHF.